These 32 T cell receptor beta chains were all obtained from the same sample, sequenced in a study of beta chain bispecific antibodies for T cell cancers. Expansion lasted 2 to 4 days, with either anti-CD3 antibody OKT3 or CD3/CD28 beads. TCRdb redid the calling of the 5' RACE reads with MiXCR, one entry per CDR3 protein. The table lists about 20,000 distinct CDR3 sequences, more than 2% of them singletons, with roughly 5.1% in the top ten. For these receptors, no antigen is known. General study findings and limits: Anti-TRBV12 exposure, compared with anti-CD19, reduced the TRBV12-3 proportion of TRBV signal by 98.9%. Normal T cells contributed less of the targeted TRBV signal than the leukemia cells did.

Sequencing used healthy donor T cells cultured with leukemia cells, obtained from a culture containing a bispecific antibody targeting TCR Vbeta12. The receptor source for this set is a human donor in good health. Some clones in this sample may be carry-over from other donors' samples.

This clonotype occurred many times. The rearrangement uses TRBV7-9 and TRBJ1-2; perhaps TRBD1 as D (5 bases). V was trimmed by 4 bases and J by 0 bases, leaving 12 bases between them. The CDR3 is 15 residues long. Germline lookup yields CDR1 SEHNR and CDR2 FQNEAQ (reference sequence). CDR3 DNA: TGTGCCAGCAGCTGGACGGGGGGGTCTAACTATGGCTACACCTTC. Translated, it gives CASSWTGGSNYGYTF. Supplemented by reference TRBV7-9 and TRBJ1-2, the full variable domain reads DTGVSQNPRHKITKRGQNVTFRCDPISEHNRLYWYRQTLGQGPEFLTYFQNEAQLEKSRLLSDRFSAERPKGSFSTLEIQRTEQGDSAMYLCASSWTGGSNYGYTFGSGTRLTVV.

This clonotype was counted ten times or more. This sequence joins TRBV30 and TRBJ2-7; no firm D call. Germline assignment: CDR1 GTSNPN and CDR2 SVGIG (reference sequence). CDR3 length: 14 amino acids. The ends were cut back, 0 bases at V and 2 bases at J, with 11 bases in the middle. Written as DNA, the CDR3 is TGTGCCTGGAGTGTAGGGCACTTCCCCTACGAGCAGTACTTC. Its translation is CAWSVGHFPYEQYF.

In this sample, this clonotype turned up many times. The chain combines TRBV20-1 with TRBJ2-1; maybe TRBD2 (5 bases). The length of the CDR3 is 14 residues. V shed 2 bases and J shed 7 bases, with 15 bases lying between them. The germline V gene has CDR1 DFQATT and CDR2 SNEGSKA (reference sequence). DNA for the CDR3: TGCAGTGCTAGAAGTCGAGCGGTCTCAAATGAGCAGTTCTTC. It encodes CSARSRAVSNEQFF.

This clonotype was found many times. V and J are TRBV24-1 and TRBJ1-2; D ambiguous. From germline, CDR1 is KGHDR and CDR2 SFDVKD. The CDR3 has 15 residues. Trimming stripped 2 bases from V and 4 bases from J, with 13 bases between. Written as DNA, the CDR3 is TGTGCCACCAGTGATTCATCGGGGAGCCCCTATGGCTACACCTTC. Its protein is CATSDSSGSPYGYTF.

Judged by abundance, this clonotype is medium-sized. V is TRBV5-1 and J is TRBJ2-6; D ambiguous. V lost 1 base, J lost 2 bases, and 7 bases lay in between. This CDR3 comprises 15 residues. Germline CDR1 and CDR2: SGHRS and YFSETQ. The CDR3 DNA reads as TGCGCCAGCAGCTTGATATGGACTGGGGCCAACGTCCTGACTTTC. It specifies CASSLIWTGANVLTF.

In its sample, this clonotype was seen many times. The chain is built from TRBV5-1 and TRBJ1-1, with D uncertain. Germline assignment: CDR1 SGHRS and CDR2 YFSETQ. V lost 0 bases to trimming and J lost 6 bases, with 9 bases between them. The CDR3 runs 13 residues. CDR3 nucleotide sequence: TGCGCCAGCAGCTTGGCGGGATCTCCTGAAGCTTTCTTT. Translating gives CASSLAGSPEAFF.

This clonotype is labeled medium-sized (0.01 to 0.1%). V gene TRBV18 combines with J gene TRBJ2-3, with D unresolved. Trimming cost V 4 bases and J 6 bases, with 5 bases left between them. Germline CDR1 KGHSH, CDR2 LQKENI. This CDR3 has 11 amino acids. The CDR3 sequence is CASSLTDTQYF. DNA for the CDR3: TGTGCCAGCTCACTAACGGATACGCAGTATTTT.

This clonotype was seen many times. The genes are TRBV5-1 and TRBJ2-3; 7 bases agree with TRBD2. The CDR3 totals 17 residues. V lost 0 bases to trimming and J lost 3 bases; unmatched junction nucleotides: 10. Germline CDR1 SGHRS, CDR2 YFSETQ. The CDR3 DNA follows: TGCGCCAGCAGCTTGGGATGGGGCGGGAGTTATACAGATACGCAGTATTTT. Its protein is CASSLGWGGSYTDTQYF.

This clonotype showed up just a few times. V is TRBV27 and J is TRBJ1-5; D perhaps matches TRBD1 (5 bases). Per the germline V gene, CDR1 is MNHEY and CDR2 is SMNVEV (reference sequence). The CDR3 consists of 15 residues. V was clipped by 3 bases and J by 3 bases, with 12 bases between them. CDR3 bases: TGTGCCAGCAGTTTCTCCAGGGAATTCAATCAGCCCCAGCATTTT. It translates to CASSFSREFNQPQHF.

This clonotype was recorded at least ten times. J is TRBJ1-4 and V is TRBV7-2; D might be TRBD1 (6 bases). The V and J ends lost 1 base and 4 bases respectively, with 10 bases between them. The CDR3 consists of 15 residues. Per the germline V gene, CDR1 is SGHTA and CDR2 is FQGNSA. The CDR3 protein is CASSLVRTVNEKLFF. The CDR3 DNA reads TGTGCCAGCAGCTTAGTCAGGACAGTTAATGAAAAACTGTTTTTT. The full variable domain, in which reference TRBV7-2 and TRBJ1-4 provide the parts outside the CDR3, is GAGVSQSPSNKVTEKGKDVELRCDPISGHTALYWYRQSLGQGLEFLIYFQGNSAPDKSGLPSDRFSAERTGGSVSTLTIQRTQQEDSAVYLCASSLVRTVNEKLFFGSGTQLSVL.

The table lists this clonotype with many counts. The V and J genes are TRBV28 and TRBJ2-3, with D unclear. Trimming removed 5 bases at V and 3 bases at J, with 3 bases between. The CDR3 length is 11 residues. Germline V gene sequence: CDR1 MDHEN, CDR2 SYDVKM. This chain's CDR3 is CASSHTDTQYF. The CDR3 nucleotides are TGTGCCAGCAGTCATACAGATACGCAGTATTTT.

This clonotype appeared many times. V usage is TRBV30 and J usage is TRBJ2-7, with D tentatively TRBD1 or TRBD2 (5 bases each). Trimming pared 0 bases from V and 11 bases from J, leaving 14 bases between. This CDR3 contains 12 residues. Germline V gene data show CDR1 as GTSNPN and CDR2 as SVGIG (reference sequence). CDR3 in DNA: TGTGCCTGGAGTGTTGGTCCACAGGAGGAGTACTTC. It specifies CAWSVGPQEEYF.

This clonotype showed up many times. This chain connects TRBV6-5 to TRBJ1-1; 8 bases are shared with TRBD1. Germline-derived CDR1 and CDR2 are MNHEY and SVGAGI. The CDR3 runs 12 residues. Germline trimming cut 8 bases from V and 7 bases from J; bases unmatched to any gene: 6. CDR3 coding DNA: TGTGCCAGCCGAACAGGGGGGATTGAAGCTTTCTTT. As protein: CASRTGGIEAFF.

This clonotype was counted at least ten times. This rearrangement joins TRBV7-8 to TRBJ1-3, with a weak D call TRBD1 (6 bases). The V end lost 3 bases, the J end lost 3 bases, and 27 bases lay between the germline ends. The CDR3 consists of 20 residues. Looked up from germline, CDR1 is SGHVS and CDR2 is FQNEAQ. The CDR3 bases are TGTGCCAGCAGCTTCCACCCAAACCTTCCAACAGGGAACAGTGGAAACACCATATATTTT. Amino acids: CASSFHPNLPTGNSGNTIYF.

By its share, this clonotype is medium-sized (0.01 to 0.1%). J is TRBJ2-2 and V is TRBV10-3; D is unclear. The CDR3 covers 13 residues. V lost 10 bases and J lost 0, with 9 bases in between. Germline CDR1 is ENHRY and CDR2 is SYGVKD. CDR3 DNA sequence: TGTGCCACCTCACAAGCGAACACCGGGGAGCTGTTTTTT. Translating gives CATSQANTGELFF.

This clonotype has at least ten counts. V gene TRBV5-1 combines with J gene TRBJ1-5; no firm D call. In germline, CDR1 is SGHRS, CDR2 YFSETQ. CDR3 length equals 13 residues. The V end was cut by 1 base, the J end by 0 bases, with 2 bases between. For the CDR3, the DNA is TGCGCCAGCAGCTTGAATAGCAATCAGCCCCAGCATTTT. Protein product: CASSLNSNQPQHF.

Ten or more counts support this clonotype. The rearrangement links TRBV14 to TRBJ2-1; D gene uncertain. This CDR3 is built from 15 residues. The V end was cut by 7 bases, the J end by 2 bases, with 15 bases between. Germline V gene lookup returns CDR1 SGHDN and CDR2 FVKESK. The CDR3 DNA reads as TGTGCCAGCACCGCCCGGTCCGGAACCTACAATGAGCAGTTCTTC. Encoded protein: CASTARSGTYNEQFF. The full variable domain, its missing parts supplied by reference TRBV14 and TRBJ2-1, is EAGVTQFPSHSVIEKGQTVTLRCDPISGHDNLYWYRRVMGKEIKFLLHFVKESKQDESGMPNNRFLAERTGGTYSTLKVQPAELEDSGVYFCASTARSGTYNEQFFGPGTRLTVL.

This clonotype has ten or more counts. V is TRBV6-5 and J is TRBJ1-6; the match to TRBD1 covers 7 bases. The CDR3 consists of 21 residues. Trimming at V came to 2 bases and at J to 0 bases, leaving 16 bases not matched to a gene. Germline assignment: CDR1 MNHEY and CDR2 SVGAGI. The CDR3 region is CASSYGAPGQKFSSYNSPLHF. The CDR3 DNA sequence: TGTGCCAGCAGTTACGGAGCTCCGGGACAGAAATTCAGCTCCTATAATTCACCCCTCCACTTT.

This clonotype has a handful of counts. J is TRBJ2-1 and V is TRBV19; D ambiguous. The germline V gene has CDR1 LNHDA and CDR2 SQIVND (reference sequence). The germline V and J ends were trimmed by 2 bases and 5 bases, with 7 bases remaining between them. This CDR3 is 13 amino acids long. As DNA, the CDR3 is TGTGCCAGTAGTATAAGACTCGACAATGAGCAGTTCTTC. This translates into CASSIRLDNEQFF.

Sample share makes this clonotype medium-sized. This chain joins TRBV4-2 and TRBJ1-3, with D hard to call. The CDR3 spans 14 residues. The V end was cut by 2 bases, the J end by 0 bases, with 5 bases between. In germline, CDR1 is LGHNA, CDR2 YNFKEQ. The CDR3 spells CASSQPVSGNTIYF. Written as DNA, the CDR3 is TGTGCCAGCAGCCAACCAGTCTCTGGAAACACCATATATTTT.

This clonotype has ten or more counts. This chain joins TRBV20-1 and TRBJ1-6, with TRBD1 matching 9 bases. The V segment lost 5 bases and the J segment 7 bases; nucleotides outside the gene matches: 6. The CDR3 is 14 residues long. From germline, CDR1 is DFQATT and CDR2 SNEGSKA (reference sequence). The CDR3 nucleotides read TGCAGTGCTGATACGGGACAGGGCAATTCACCCCTCCACTTT. This gives the protein CSADTGQGNSPLHF.

This clonotype was picked up many times. A junction boundary mismatches the germline segment, possibly from a read error. This rearrangement joins TRBV29-1 to TRBJ1-1; 8 bases line up with TRBD1. Germline V gene lookup returns CDR1 SQVTM and CDR2 ANQGSEA. CDR3 size: 19 residues. CDR3 loop: CSIDPGTGVPLVMNTEAFF. DNA of the CDR3: TGCAGCATTGATCCCGGGACAGGAGTTCCGCTCGTCATGAACACTGAAGCTTTCTTT.

This clonotype was detected many times. This chain joins TRBV7-9 and TRBJ2-5; D uncertain. Per germline, CDR1 SEHNR and CDR2 FQNEAQ (reference sequence). This CDR3 region has 15 residues. The V gene lost 0 bases and the J gene lost 0 bases, with 8 bases spanning the gap. CDR3 loop: CASSLADVYQETQYF. CDR3 coding DNA: TGTGCCAGCAGCTTAGCAGACGTCTACCAAGAGACCCAGTACTTC. Based on the CDR3 plus reference TRBV7-9 and TRBJ2-5, the full variable domain is DTGVSQNPRHKITKRGQNVTFRCDPISEHNRLYWYRQTLGQGPEFLTYFQNEAQLEKSRLLSDRFSAERPKGSFSTLEIQRTEQGDSAMYLCASSLADVYQETQYFGPGTRLLVL.

This clonotype was seen ten or more times. The chain carries TRBV5-1 and TRBJ2-2; D is ambiguous. Germline V gene sequence: CDR1 SGHRS, CDR2 YFSETQ. This CDR3 spans 15 amino acids. Trimming shortened V by 0 bases and J by 5 bases, and 11 bases separated the two germline ends. This CDR3 is CASSLDQIRTGELFF. CDR3 in DNA: TGCGCCAGCAGCTTGGATCAGATACGGACCGGGGAGCTGTTTTTT.

This clonotype was seen ten or more times. V gene TRBV25-1 combines with J gene TRBJ2-7; no clear D. Germline CDR1 and CDR2: MGHDK and SYGVNS. This CDR3 has 13 residues. Trimming left V 4 bases short and J 5 bases short, with 12 bases between. CDR3 loop: CASSGPGFDEQYF. The CDR3 nucleotides read TGTGCCAGCAGTGGCCCCGGGTTCGACGAGCAGTACTTC.

This clonotype was detected many times. The chain uses TRBV2 and TRBJ2-1; D call uncertain. The germline V and J ends were trimmed by 6 bases and 0 bases, with 6 bases remaining between them. Germline V CDR1 and CDR2: SNHLY, FYNNEI. The CDR3 has 13 residues. CDR3 in DNA: TGTGCCAGCAGCGAGTTCTCCTACAATGAGCAGTTCTTC. It encodes CASSEFSYNEQFF.

This clonotype was recorded at least ten times. The J gene is TRBJ2-2, the V gene TRBV6-1; 10 nucleotides match TRBD1. The CDR3 runs to 17 residues. CDR1 and CDR2 from the germline V gene are MNHNS and SASEGT. After removal of 8 bases from V and 7 bases from J, the junction contained 16 bases not matched to a gene. The CDR3 region has the DNA TGTGCCAGCCGTAATACCCGGGACAGGGGTATTAACGGGGAGCTGTTTTTT. It yields the protein CASRNTRDRGINGELFF.

Many counts were recorded for this clonotype. The gene calls are TRBV5-1 and TRBJ2-7; TRBD1 aligns across 8 bases. CDR1 and CDR2 (germline): SGHRS, YFSETQ. V lost 4 bases and J lost 0; bases outside the gene matches: 3. The CDR3 covers 14 residues. CDR3 sequence reads: CASSPGTGSYEQYF. In DNA form, the CDR3 reads TGCGCCAGCAGCCCCGGGACAGGCTCCTACGAGCAGTACTTC.

This clonotype was seen ten or more times. This chain uses TRBV4-1 with TRBJ1-1; TRBD1 matches at 10 bases. The CDR3 runs to 16 residues. Germline V CDR1 and CDR2: MGHRA, YSYEKL. V lost 4 bases and J lost 7; bases outside the gene matches: 12. The CDR3 spells CASSPEDRGRFDEAFF. For the CDR3, the DNA is TGCGCCAGCAGCCCAGAAGACAGGGGGCGATTCGATGAAGCTTTCTTT.

Ten or more counts support this clonotype. The rearrangement joins TRBV5-6 to TRBJ1-4; no clear D. The V gene's germline CDR1 is SGHDT and CDR2 YYEEEE. The CDR3 covers 13 residues. V was pared by 2 bases and J by 10 bases, with 12 bases between. The DNA of the CDR3 is TGTGCCAGCAGCTTTTGGAACGTCGGAAAACTGTTTTTT. It is translated as CASSFWNVGKLFF.

This clonotype was recorded at least ten times. The chain employs TRBV2 and TRBJ2-5; D is ambiguous. The CDR3 is 11 residues long. The germline V gene encodes CDR1 SNHLY and CDR2 FYNNEI. Trimming shortened V by 6 bases and J by 2 bases, and 4 bases separated the two germline ends. CDR3 in amino acids: CASRVQETQYF. CDR3 bases: TGTGCCAGCAGAGTTCAAGAGACCCAGTACTTC.

This clonotype was recorded many times. The chain couples TRBV4-2 to TRBJ1-2; 8 nucleotides match TRBD1. From germline, CDR1 is LGHNA and CDR2 YNFKEQ. Trimming removed 0 bases from V and 4 bases from J; junction bases left unmatched: 13. This CDR3 has 18 residues. CDR3 coding DNA: TGTGCCAGCAGCCAAGAAGGGACAGGCTTAGATTTGTCCTATGGCTACACCTTC. It is translated as CASSQEGTGLDLSYGYTF.